The present entry profiles one T cell receptor beta chain with its context. This record comes from a study of technical replicates of blood from a few donors. Sequencing was performed with immunoSEQ multiplex PCR; in TCRdb, only in-frame clones are kept and a portion is missing. The repertoire has approximately 79,000 clones, 85% to 95% of them found once; the top ten carry around 0.24%. With 11 bases removed from V and 4 bases from J, the gap between germline ends came to 12 bases. The CDR3 consists of 11 residues. Germline CDR1 is SNHLY and CDR2 is FYNNEI. The sample taken for sequencing was T cells isolated from PBMCs. The rearrangement links TRBV2 to TRBJ2-7, with D maybe TRBD1 (6 bases). The receptor's source is a human donor in good health. CDR3 in DNA: TGTGCCGGCGCTAGGGGGTACGAGCAGTACTTC. Translated, it gives CAGARGYEQYF.